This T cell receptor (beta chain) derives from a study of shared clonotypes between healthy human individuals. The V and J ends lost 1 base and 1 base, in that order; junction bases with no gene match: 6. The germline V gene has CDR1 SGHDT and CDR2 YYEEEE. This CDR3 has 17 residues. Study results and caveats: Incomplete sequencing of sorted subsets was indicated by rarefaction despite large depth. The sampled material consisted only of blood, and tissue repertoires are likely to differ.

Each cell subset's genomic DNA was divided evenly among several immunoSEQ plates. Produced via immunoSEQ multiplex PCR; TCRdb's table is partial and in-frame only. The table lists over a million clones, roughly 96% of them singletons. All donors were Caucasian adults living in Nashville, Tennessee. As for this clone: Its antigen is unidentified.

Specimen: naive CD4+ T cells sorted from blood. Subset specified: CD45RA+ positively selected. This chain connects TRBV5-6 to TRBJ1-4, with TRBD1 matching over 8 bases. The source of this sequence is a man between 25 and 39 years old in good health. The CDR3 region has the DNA TGTGCCAGCAGCTTGTACAGGGGGGCTGTAACTAATGAAAAACTGTTTTTT. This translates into CASSLYRGAVTNEKLFF.